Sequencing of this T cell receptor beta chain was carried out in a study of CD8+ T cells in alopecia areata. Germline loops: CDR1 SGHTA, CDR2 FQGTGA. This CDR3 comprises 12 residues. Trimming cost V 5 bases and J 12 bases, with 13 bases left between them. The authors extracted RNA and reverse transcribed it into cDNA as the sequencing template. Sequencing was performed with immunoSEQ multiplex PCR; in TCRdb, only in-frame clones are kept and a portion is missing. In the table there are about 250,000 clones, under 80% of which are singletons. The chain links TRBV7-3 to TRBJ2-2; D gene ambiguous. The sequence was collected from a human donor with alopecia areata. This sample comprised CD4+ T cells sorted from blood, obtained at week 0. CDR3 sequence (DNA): TGTGCCAGCAGCAAACCCCCTGCGAAGCTGTTTTTT. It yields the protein CASSKPPAKLFF. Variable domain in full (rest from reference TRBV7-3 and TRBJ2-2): GAGVSQTPSNKVTEKGKYVELRCDPISGHTALYWYRQSLGQGPEFLIYFQGTGAADDSGLPNDRFFAVRPEGSVSTLKIQRTERGDSAVYLCASSKPPAKLFFGEGSRLTVL.